The rows below give T cell receptor beta chains drawn from one sample of a study of metastatic and nonmetastatic thyroid tumors. Through MiXCR, TCRdb re-clonotyped the PCR reads. The sample lists 30,000 or so clones, roughly 23% occurring once. The material sequenced was blood. These receptors came from a female donor with papillary thyroid cancer or a benign thyroid nodule (not recorded which). Some clones in this sample may be carry-over from other donors' samples. CDR3s include the opening cysteine and the closing phenylalanine or tryptophan. Fields, in order: V gene, J gene, CDR3 length, CDR3 protein.

TRBV11-2	TRBJ2-7	13	CASTGTVPYEQYF
TRBV7-2	TRBJ2-1	15	CASSLGTSGMGEQFF
TRBV6-1	TRBJ1-3	15	CASSVWTVIGNTIYF
TRBV6-1	TRBJ2-3	15	CASSEGTGGADTQYF
TRBV14	TRBJ1-3	14	CASSPDYSGNTIYF
TRBV6-1	TRBJ1-6	13	CASSEASRAPLHF
TRBV7-9	TRBJ2-1	14	CASRGTGSYNEQFF
TRBV5-6	TRBJ2-7	17	CASSPRRGGLISYEQYF
TRBV2	TRBJ2-7	12	CASRDSAYEQYF
TRBV24-1	TRBJ2-1	16	CATSDFEPDGYNEQFF
TRBV28	TRBJ1-6	15	CASNGGGRSHSPLHF
TRBV6-5	TRBJ1-1	15	CASSYEEGLGTEAFF
TRBV5-1	TRBJ1-1	14	CASSLVQVNTEAFF
TRBV6-2/TRBV6-3	TRBJ2-1	12	CASSYGDNEQFF
TRBV7-2	TRBJ2-7	14	CASSLESGPHEQYF
TRBV5-1	TRBJ1-6	15	CASSLGAGTNSPLHF
TRBV5-1	TRBJ1-1	15	CASSPPGQENTEAFF
TRBV28	TRBJ1-6	14	CASSLTGDNSPLHF
TRBV6-4	TRBJ2-6	14	CASSRQAGANVLTF
TRBV12-3/TRBV12-4	TRBJ2-6	15	CASSLSSSGSSVLTF
TRBV4-3	TRBJ2-3	14	CASSQVGRTDTQYF
TRBV20-1	TRBJ1-1	12	CSARRMNTEAFF
TRBV6-2/TRBV6-3	TRBJ2-7	15	CASSDGTGGPYEQYF
TRBV11-1	TRBJ2-3	16	CASSLGRDRVADTQYF